This T cell receptor (beta chain) was recovered during a study of cytomegalovirus exposure and HLA in healthy donors. The PCR made use of 60 Vbeta and 13 Jbeta primers. The protocol was immunoSEQ multiplex PCR, while the TCRdb copy is restricted to in-frame clones and leaves out a portion. The sample contains 170,000 or so clones, 70% to 85% of which appear only once. Notes on the study in general: Altogether, about 160 TCR beta chains were recorded as cytomegalovirus-associated. Earlier analysis yielded a pattern in which most TCR beta V segments were productive about 87% or about 30% of the time.

Regarding this clone: Its antigen remains unidentified. Mismatch with germline at one junction end may stem from a read error.

The CDR3 sequence is 13 residues long. CDR1 is SGHTA and CDR2 is FQGNSA in the germline V gene. The chain joins TRBV7-2 to TRBJ1-1; no clear D. The sample comprised PBMCs. The clonotype comes from a woman aged 25 to 45 in good health and CMV-seropositive. CDR3 sequence (DNA): TGTGCCAGCAGCTTAGTTGGAGGGAACCTTCCGCCTTTT. This sequence encodes CASSLVGGNLPPF. The full variable domain, with the rest looked up from reference TRBV7-2 and TRBJ1-1, is GAGVSQSPSNKVTEKGKDVELRCDPISGHTALYWYRQSLGQGLEFLIYFQGNSAPDKSGLPSDRFSAERTGGSVSTLTIQRTQQEDSAVYLCASSLVGGNLPPFGQGTRLTVV.